Below, 26 T cell receptor beta chains from the same sample are listed, as sequenced in a study of post-analysis software for immune sequencing data (dated by TCRdb to the mid-2010s). What the study reported, not specific to this receptor: Four or five TRBV segments, including TRBV5-6, TRBV5-1 and TRBV20-1, were significantly more frequent in patients than controls.

Library preparation employed PCR. This sample was sequenced with an Illumina HiSeq 2500. To reduce PCR and sequencing biases, unique molecular identifiers were incorporated into the TCR beta cDNA libraries. Using fastp trimming at Q25 and MiXCR clonotype assembly, TCRdb reanalyzed the public sequencing data and kept in-frame beta chains. Duplicate CDR3 protein sequences are folded into a single record with the most common DNA and genes. Recorded for this sample are some 700,000 distinct CDR3 sequences; over 45% of them occurred a single time. The top ten hold about 11% of the sample. No antigen has been assigned to these receptors. The sequenced material came from blood. Receptors were obtained from a girl aged 2 to 10 with multiple sclerosis.

The chain is built from TRBV7-9 and TRBJ1-5; D remains ambiguous. Deletions cut 3 bases from V and 4 bases from J, with 4 bases between. Germline values: CDR1 SEHNR, CDR2 FQNEAQ (reference sequence). The CDR3 is 12 amino acids. The CDR3: CASSLENQPQHF. The CDR3 region has the DNA TGTGCCAGCAGCTTGGAAAATCAGCCCCAGCATTTT.

The chain couples TRBV20-1 to TRBJ1-2, with D tentatively TRBD1 (6 bases). The CDR3 length is 14 residues. V shed 2 bases and J shed 8 bases, with 18 bases lying between them. Germline CDR1 and CDR2: DFQATT and SNEGSKA (reference sequence). The CDR3 spells CSARWGDNLGGYTF. The DNA of the CDR3 is TGCAGTGCTAGATGGGGGGACAATCTGGGCGGCTACACCTTC.

The chain recombines TRBV7-2 with TRBJ2-1; D possibly corresponds to TRBD1 (6 bases). Germline V CDR1 and CDR2: SGHTA, FQGNSA. The CDR3 is 15 amino acids. Trimming left V 2 bases short and J 8 bases short, with 16 bases between. In DNA form, the CDR3 reads TGTGCCAGCAGCTTATCGGTTGCAGGGGCCGATGAGCAGTTCTTC. Residues: CASSLSVAGADEQFF.

This clonotype has a single count. The J gene is TRBJ2-1, the V gene TRBV20-1, with 12 bases that match TRBD2. V shed 6 bases, J shed 7 bases, and the junction held 7 bases outside the gene matches. This CDR3 is built from 14 residues. Per the germline V gene, CDR1 is DFQATT and CDR2 is SNEGSKA (reference sequence). The CDR3 DNA sequence: TGCAGTGCCCCGCTAGCGGGGGGGAATAATGAGCAGTTCTTC. This gives the protein CSAPLAGGNNEQFF.

The chain combines TRBV7-2 with TRBJ1-1, with D unresolved. V was clipped by 5 bases and J by 1 base, with 8 bases between them. Germline V CDR1 and CDR2: SGHTA, FQGNSA. The length of the CDR3 is 13 residues. The CDR3 coding sequence is TGTGCCAGCAGCCCGGCAGAGAACACTGAAGCTTTCTTT. The encoded protein is CASSPAENTEAFF.

V usage is TRBV7-9 and J usage is TRBJ2-7, with D perhaps given as TRBD1 or TRBD2 (6 bases each). CDR1 is SEHNR and CDR2 is FQNEAQ in the germline V gene (reference sequence). V dropped 5 bases and J dropped 10 bases, with 24 bases sitting between them. The CDR3 totals 15 residues. The CDR3 is CASSPLLGTGAKQYF. In nucleotides, the CDR3 is TGTGCCAGCAGCCCCCTATTAGGTACGGGGGCGAAACAGTACTTC. The variable domain in full, completed from reference TRBV7-9 and TRBJ2-7, reads DTGVSQNPRHKITKRGQNVTFRCDPISEHNRLYWYRQTLGQGPEFLTYFQNEAQLEKSRLLSDRFSAERPKGSFSTLEIQRTEQGDSAMYLCASSPLLGTGAKQYFGPGTRLTVT.

The chain combines TRBV6-1 with TRBJ1-1; D might be TRBD1 (6 bases). The CDR3 is made up of 14 amino acids. Germline V gene data show CDR1 as MNHNS and CDR2 as SASEGT. Trimming left V 4 bases short and J 1 base short, with 10 bases between. Here the CDR3 DNA reads TGTGCCAGCAGTGCCGGACAGAGGAACACTGAAGCTTTCTTT. Its translation is CASSAGQRNTEAFF.

This clonotype was detected a few times. The CDR3 here is CASSARDYNEQFF. Written as DNA, the CDR3 is TGTGCCAGCAGCGCGAGAGACTACAATGAGCAGTTCTTC. The V and J genes are TRBV7-2 and TRBJ2-1; D gene ambiguous. V lost 5 bases to trimming and J lost 3 bases, with 8 bases between them. CDR1 and CDR2 from the germline V gene are SGHTA and FQGNSA. The CDR3 runs to 13 residues.

V gene TRBV11-2 combines with J gene TRBJ2-1, with 8 bases matching TRBD1. CDR1 and CDR2 (germline): SGHAT, FQNNGV. V lost 5 bases, J lost 5 bases, and 11 bases stayed unmatched. The CDR3 has 16 residues. The CDR3 region is CASSERADRAHNEQFF. The CDR3 coding sequence is TGTGCCAGCAGCGAGAGGGCGGACAGGGCACACAATGAGCAGTTCTTC.

The DNA of the CDR3 is TGCGCCAGCAGGCCATATAACCAGGGTATCAATGAGCAGTTCTTC. Protein sequence: CASRPYNQGINEQFF. J is TRBJ2-1 and V is TRBV5-1, with D perhaps TRBD1 (5 bases). Germline V gene lookup returns CDR1 SGHRS and CDR2 YFSETQ. This CDR3 has 15 amino acids. V lost 5 bases to trimming and J lost 6 bases, with 18 bases between them.

This chain uses TRBV20-1 with TRBJ2-3; 7 nucleotides line up with TRBD2. Germline loops: CDR1 DFQATT, CDR2 SNEGSKA (reference sequence). This CDR3 spans 15 amino acids. V lost 5 bases and J lost 3; bases outside the gene matches: 11. In nucleotides, the CDR3 is TGCAGTGCTTCGACAGTCGGGACTATAACAGATACGCAGTATTTT. Translated: CSASTVGTITDTQYF.

This chain links TRBV12-3 or TRBV12-4 with TRBJ2-5, with 8 bases aligning to TRBD2. V lost 6 bases to trimming and J lost 5 bases; unmatched junction nucleotides: 11. This CDR3 comprises 15 residues. CDR3 nucleotide sequence: TGTGCCAGCAGCTCCGGGGCGGGGGGACTCGAGACCCAGTACTTC. This gives the protein CASSSGAGGLETQYF.

The gene calls are TRBV5-1 and TRBJ2-1, with 10 bases matching TRBD2. CDR3 size: 16 residues. Germline CDR1 is SGHRS and CDR2 is YFSETQ. V shed 2 bases and J 7 bases; nucleotides not matched to a gene: 9. The CDR3 nucleotides are TGCGCCAGCAGCTTAACGCCGGGACTAGCGTCAAATGAGCAGTTCTTC. Translating it yields CASSLTPGLASNEQFF.

This clonotype was recorded only once. CDR3 nucleotides: TGCGCCAGCAGCTGGGGACTGCGCCCGACTAGCGGGGGGATGGATACGCAGTATTTT. The encoded protein is CASSWGLRPTSGGMDTQYF. The chain recombines TRBV5-1 with TRBJ2-3, with 13 bases lining up with TRBD2. Unmatched junction bases numbered 16, after V lost 3 bases and J lost 6 bases. Looked up from germline, CDR1 is SGHRS and CDR2 is YFSETQ. This CDR3 has 19 amino acids.

This chain uses TRBV2 with TRBJ2-3; TRBD2 matches at 13 bases. The length of the CDR3 is 15 residues. V lost 5 bases to trimming and J lost 6 bases; unmatched junction nucleotides: 5. From germline, CDR1 is SNHLY and CDR2 FYNNEI. In DNA form, the CDR3 reads TGTGCCAGCAGTCCAAGGACTAGCGGGGGTGATACGCAGTATTTT. Its translation is CASSPRTSGGDTQYF.

This clonotype has a handful of counts. The V gene is TRBV7-2, the J gene TRBJ2-3, with TRBD2 matching over 8 bases. This CDR3 has 15 residues. Germline V gene data show CDR1 as SGHTA and CDR2 as FQGNSA. V was clipped by 1 base and J by 4 bases; unmatched bases: 4. CDR3 coding DNA: TGTGCCAGCAGCTTAGACGGGGGGGCGGCAGATACGCAGTATTTT. Translating it yields CASSLDGGAADTQYF. The full variable domain, completed using reference TRBV7-2 and TRBJ2-3, is GAGVSQSPSNKVTEKGKDVELRCDPISGHTALYWYRQSLGQGLEFLIYFQGNSAPDKSGLPSDRFSAERTGGSVSTLTIQRTQQEDSAVYLCASSLDGGAADTQYFGPGTRLTVL.

This rearrangement joins TRBV12-3 or TRBV12-4 to TRBJ2-3; D is possibly TRBD1 or TRBD2 (5 bases each). V lost 1 base to trimming and J lost 11 bases, with 19 bases between them. The CDR3 covers 15 residues. The CDR3 DNA reads as TGTGCCAGCAGTTTAGGGGACCCACAAAACCCAGTGCAGTATTTT. Amino acids: CASSLGDPQNPVQYF.

This chain links TRBV5-1 with TRBJ1-6, with 9 bases identical to TRBD1. Germline trimming cut 4 bases from V and 1 base from J; bases unmatched to any gene: 3. Looked up from germline, CDR1 is SGHRS and CDR2 is YFSETQ. This CDR3 comprises 16 residues. CDR3 DNA sequence: TGCGCCAGCAGCCGGGACAGGGCATCCTATAATTCACCCCTCCACTTT. Amino acid sequence: CASSRDRASYNSPLHF.

This clonotype has just a few counts. The chain has TRBV28 and TRBJ2-7, with D perhaps matching TRBD1 (7 bases). Trimming took 1 base from V and 4 from J, leaving 17 bases between them. CDR3 size: 16 residues. Germline CDR1 and CDR2: MDHEN and SYDVKM. This CDR3 reads CASSLLGGRGGYEQYF. As DNA, the CDR3 is TGTGCCAGCAGTTTATTAGGGGGCAGAGGGGGGTACGAGCAGTACTTC.

In this sample, this clonotype turned up a few times. This sequence joins TRBV9 and TRBJ2-7, with D perhaps assigned TRBD1 or TRBD2 (5 bases each). Trimming cost V 4 bases and J 5 bases, with 19 bases left between them. The germline gives CDR1 SGDLS, CDR2 YYNGEE. This CDR3 spans 15 amino acids. In nucleotides, the CDR3 is TGTGCCAGCAGCCCCTCGGGAACCTCCAGGGACGAGCAGTACTTC. It specifies CASSPSGTSRDEQYF.

The J gene is TRBJ2-1, the V gene TRBV9; 10 bases are a match to TRBD2. CDR1 SGDLS and CDR2 YYNGEE come from the germline V gene. The CDR3 contains 15 residues. Trimming cost V 3 bases and J 5 bases; bases outside gene matches: 5. For the CDR3, the DNA is TGTGCCAGCAGCGCGAGCGGGAGGGCCAACAATGAGCAGTTCTTC. Amino acid sequence: CASSASGRANNEQFF.

In the case of this clonotype: At one boundary the junction diverges from the germline segment, which might be a read error. The rearrangement joins TRBV6-5 to TRBJ2-2; D unclear. The V gene's germline CDR1 is MNHEY and CDR2 SVGAGI. The length of the CDR3 is 12 residues. CDR3 bases: TGTGCCAGCAGTCACTCGAGTGGGGAGCTGTTTTTT. Protein: CASSHSSGELFF.

The genes are TRBV10-1 and TRBJ1-2, with 9 bases lining up with TRBD1. The CDR3 covers 17 residues. In germline, CDR1 is WNHNN, CDR2 SYGVQD (reference sequence). V trimming: 0 bases; J trimming: 5 bases; junction bases outside the gene matches: 10. The CDR3 DNA reads TGCGCCAGCAGTGAGTCCGGGACAGGGCTTCCGCTTTATGGCTACACCTTC. Protein: CASSESGTGLPLYGYTF.

This clonotype occurred a few times. The chain is built from TRBV2 and TRBJ2-5; D is ambiguous. Germline loops: CDR1 SNHLY, CDR2 FYNNEI. The CDR3 runs to 14 residues. Trimming took off 3 bases at V and 2 bases at J, with 10 bases between the two ends. The DNA of the CDR3 is TGTGCCAGCAGTGACCCCAATGTTCAAGAGACCCAGTACTTC. Protein product: CASSDPNVQETQYF.

The V gene is TRBV6-1, the J gene TRBJ2-7, with 8 bases lining up with TRBD1. This CDR3 comprises 15 residues. CDR1 MNHNS and CDR2 SASEGT come from the germline V gene. Trimming removed 5 bases from V and 3 bases from J; junction bases left unmatched: 9. The CDR3 loop reads CASSIGQGLSYEQYF. The CDR3, as DNA: TGTGCCAGCAGTATTGGACAGGGCCTTAGCTACGAGCAGTACTTC.

The V gene is TRBV6-1, the J gene TRBJ2-1, with TRBD2 matching over 14 bases. V shed 0 bases and J 1 base; nucleotides not matched to a gene: 5. Germline V gene lookup returns CDR1 MNHNS and CDR2 SASEGT. The CDR3 has 19 residues. The chain's CDR3 is CASSEAGLAGVGSYNEQFF. Here the CDR3 DNA reads TGTGCCAGCAGTGAAGCGGGACTAGCGGGAGTTGGGTCCTACAATGAGCAGTTCTTC.